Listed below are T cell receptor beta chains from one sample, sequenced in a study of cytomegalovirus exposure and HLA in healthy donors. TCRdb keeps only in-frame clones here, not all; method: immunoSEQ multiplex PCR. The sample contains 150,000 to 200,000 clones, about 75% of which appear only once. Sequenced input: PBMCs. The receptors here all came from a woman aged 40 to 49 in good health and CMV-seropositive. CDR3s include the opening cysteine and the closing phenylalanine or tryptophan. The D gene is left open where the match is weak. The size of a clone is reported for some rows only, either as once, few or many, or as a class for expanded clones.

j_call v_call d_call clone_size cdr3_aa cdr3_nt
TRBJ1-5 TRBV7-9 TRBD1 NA CSSSQGQGGSQPQHF TGTTCCAGCAGCCAGGGACAGGGGGGGAGTCAGCCCCAGCATTTT
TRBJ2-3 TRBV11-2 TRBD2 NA CASNGDYRTDTQYF TGTGCCAGCAACGGGGACTACCGCACAGATACGCAGTATTTT
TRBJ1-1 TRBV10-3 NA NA CAISDGSRDTEAFF TGTGCCATCAGTGACGGATCCAGGGACACTGAAGCTTTCTTT
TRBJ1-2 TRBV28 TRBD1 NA CASSLDRGGGYTF TGTGCCAGCAGTCTTGACAGGGGGGGAGGCTACACCTTC
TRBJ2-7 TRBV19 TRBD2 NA CASSSLGTSGTYEQYF TGTGCCAGTAGTAGCCTAGGGACTAGCGGTACCTACGAGCAGTACTTC
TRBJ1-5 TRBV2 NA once CASRGPGGSNQPQHF TGTGCCAGCAGGGGTCCGGGGGGCAGCAATCAGCCCCAGCATTTT
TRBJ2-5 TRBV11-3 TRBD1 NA CASSRTGVETQYF TGTGCCAGCAGCCGTACAGGGGTAGAGACCCAGTACTTC
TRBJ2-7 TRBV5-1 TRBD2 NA CASSLEVLGTSGKQYF TGCGCCAGCAGCTTGGAGGTTCTTGGGACTAGCGGTAAGCAGTACTTC
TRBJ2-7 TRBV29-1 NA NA CSAQQGGGPTSYEQYF TGCAGCGCTCAACAAGGGGGGGGGCCAACCTCCTACGAGCAGTACTTC
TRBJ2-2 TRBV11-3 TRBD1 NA CASSLAQGAVTGELFF TGTGCCAGCAGCTTAGCCCAGGGGGCGGTCACCGGGGAGCTGTTTTTT
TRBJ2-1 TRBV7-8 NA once CASSLVGQHNEQFF TGTGCCAGCAGCTTAGTGGGACAACACAATGAGCAGTTCTTC
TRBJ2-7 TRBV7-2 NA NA CASSPRTAAYEQYF TGTGCCAGCAGCCCCCGGACTGCAGCCTACGAGCAGTACTTC
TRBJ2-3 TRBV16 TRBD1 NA CASSHRGQRNTDTQYF TGTGCCAGCAGCCACAGGGGGCAGCGGAACACAGATACGCAGTATTTT
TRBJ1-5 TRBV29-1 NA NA CSVDGGGNQPQHF TGCAGCGTTGACGGGGGGGGCAATCAGCCCCAGCATTTT
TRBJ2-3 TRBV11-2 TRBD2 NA CASSLDTSVRFTDTQYF TGTGCCAGCAGCTTAGATACTAGCGTAAGATTCACAGATACGCAGTATTTT
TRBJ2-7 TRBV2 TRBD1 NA CASSEERTGRYEQYF TGTGCCAGCAGTGAAGAACGGACAGGTCGCTACGAGCAGTACTTC
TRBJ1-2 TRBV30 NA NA CAWSAPRDGNYGYTF TGTGCCTGGAGTGCACCCCGCGACGGGAACTATGGCTACACCTTC
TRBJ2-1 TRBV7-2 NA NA CASSLEPVRRAYNEQFF TGTGCCAGCAGCTTAGAACCGGTTAGGCGGGCCTACAATGAGCAGTTCTTC
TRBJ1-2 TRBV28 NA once CASSEIFRGDYGYTF TGTGCCAGCAGCGAAATCTTCAGGGGAGACTATGGCTACACCTTC
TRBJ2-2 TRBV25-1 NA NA CASRGLDTGELFF TGTGCCAGCAGGGGGCTTGACACCGGGGAGCTGTTTTTT
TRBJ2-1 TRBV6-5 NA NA CASSYSAESWFF TGTGCCAGCAGTTACTCCGCCGAGTCCTGGTTCTTC
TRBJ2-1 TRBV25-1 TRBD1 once CASSDLAFGTGWADEQFF TGTGCCAGCAGTGACCTCGCCTTCGGGACAGGGTGGGCAGATGAGCAGTTCTTC
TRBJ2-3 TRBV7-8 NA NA CASSPRRVADTQYF TGTGCCAGCAGCCCACGTAGAGTGGCAGATACGCAGTATTTT
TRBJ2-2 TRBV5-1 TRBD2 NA CASSLEGLAAGELFF TGCGCCAGCAGCTTGGAGGGACTAGCTGCGGGGGAGCTGTTTTTT
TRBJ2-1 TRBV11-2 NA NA CASSPGEGNEQFF TGTGCCAGCAGCCCGGGAGAGGGCAATGAGCAGTTCTTC
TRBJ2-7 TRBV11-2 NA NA CATLSYEQYF TGTGCCACTCTCTCCTACGAGCAGTACTTC
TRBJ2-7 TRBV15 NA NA CATSRDKIGVGSSEQYF TGTGCCACCAGCAGAGATAAGATAGGGGTTGGGTCGTCCGAGCAGTACTTC
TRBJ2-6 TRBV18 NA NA CASRETLSGANVLTF TGTGCCAGCAGGGAGACGCTCTCTGGGGCCAACGTCCTGACTTTC
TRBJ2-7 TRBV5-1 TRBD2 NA CASSPSTSEISYEQYF TGCGCCAGCAGCCCATCGACTAGCGAGATTTCCTACGAGCAGTACTTC
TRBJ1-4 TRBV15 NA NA CATSRGTSNEKLFF TGTGCCACCAGCAGGGGGACATCTAATGAAAAACTGTTTTTT
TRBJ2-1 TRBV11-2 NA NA CASSITRHLLGESHEQFF TGTGCCAGCAGCATCACTAGACACCTACTAGGAGAAAGCCATGAGCAGTTCTTC
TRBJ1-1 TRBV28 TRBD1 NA CASSLEGRGLDTEAFF TGTGCCAGCAGTTTAGAGGGCAGGGGGCTTGACACTGAAGCTTTCTTT
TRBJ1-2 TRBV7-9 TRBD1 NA CASSGTGGFNYGYTF TGTGCCAGCAGCGGAACAGGGGGCTTTAACTATGGCTACACCTTC
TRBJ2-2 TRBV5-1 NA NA CASSFVNGNTGELFF TGCGCCAGCAGCTTCGTGAACGGGAACACCGGGGAGCTGTTTTTT
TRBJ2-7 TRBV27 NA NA CASSLQGATYEQYF TGTGCCAGCAGTTTGCAAGGGGCCACCTACGAGCAGTACTTC
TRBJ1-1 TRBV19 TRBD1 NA CASTRDSLITEAFF TGTGCCAGTACCCGGGACAGCCTTATCACTGAAGCTTTCTTT
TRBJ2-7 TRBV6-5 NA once CASSYSSSGPYEQYF TGTGCCAGCAGTTACTCGTCCAGCGGGCCCTACGAGCAGTACTTC
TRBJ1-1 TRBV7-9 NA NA CASSLVGALGGSEAFF TGTGCCAGCAGCTTAGTTGGGGCCCTCGGGGGTTCTGAAGCTTTCTTT
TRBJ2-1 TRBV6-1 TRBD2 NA CASSDSGRTTYNEQFF TGTGCCAGCAGTGACAGCGGGAGGACCACCTACAATGAGCAGTTCTTC
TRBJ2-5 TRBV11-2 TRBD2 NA CASSQTSGPPQETQYF TGTGCCAGCAGCCAGACTAGCGGGCCCCCGCAAGAGACCCAGTACTTC